These 3 T cell receptor beta chains originate from one sample sequenced in a study of blood T cell repertoires in COVID-19. TCRdb's table, derived via immunoSEQ multiplex PCR, lists solely in-frame clones and lacks some. The table lists more than 85,000 clones, approximately 79% of them singletons, with more than 15% in the top ten. Sample: peripheral blood. The source of these receptors is a woman older than 75 with active or convalescent COVID-19.

The V and J genes are TRBV5-1 and TRBJ2-5; TRBD2 might be the D (5 bases). Germline CDR1 SGHRS, CDR2 YFSETQ. V lost 4 bases to trimming and J lost 7 bases, with 14 bases between them. The CDR3 loop spans 13 amino acids. CDR3 sequence (DNA): TGCGCCAGCAGCCCGGAGGTGGGCCGGACCCAGTACTTC. Translated, it gives CASSPEVGRTQYF.

The CDR3 is CASSFPGGTGELFF. The CDR3 DNA reads as TGCGCCAGCAGCTTCCCAGGAGGAACCGGGGAGCTGTTTTTT. The chain carries TRBV5-1 and TRBJ2-2; tentative D call: TRBD2 (5 bases). The V gene lost 2 bases and the J gene lost 5 bases, with 10 bases spanning the gap. The CDR3 covers 14 residues. The V gene's germline CDR1 is SGHRS and CDR2 YFSETQ.

V is TRBV6-5 and J is TRBJ2-1; D not resolved. This CDR3 has 13 amino acids. CDR1 MNHEY and CDR2 SVGAGI come from the germline V gene. The ends were cut back, 6 bases at V and 4 bases at J, with 10 bases in the middle. CDR3 sequence: CASRKDTYNEQFF. Here the CDR3 DNA reads TGTGCCAGCAGGAAAGACACGTACAATGAGCAGTTCTTC.